The next 30 T cell receptor beta chains were all read from a single sample in a study of shared clonotypes between healthy human individuals. The repertoire was sequenced with immunoSEQ multiplex PCR; TCRdb's copy has only in-frame clones and lacks some. The sample has hundreds of thousands of clones, around three quarters seen once. The sequencing sample was made of PBMCs. These receptors were obtained from a middle-aged woman in good health. Some clones in this sample may be carry-over from other donors' samples.

As regards this clone: Sequence at one end of the junction differs from germline and may be a read error. This chain joins TRBV6-1 and TRBJ1-5; D is ambiguous. Germline lookup yields CDR1 MNHNS and CDR2 SASEGT. The CDR3 contains 13 residues. The CDR3, as DNA: TGTGCCAACAGTCCAGCTGAGAGGCAGCCCCAGCATTTT. Its translation is CANSPAERQPQHF.

The chain has TRBV6-5 and TRBJ2-1; 7 bases align to TRBD1. CDR1 is MNHEY, CDR2 SVGAGI, per germline. V shed 5 bases, J shed 2 bases, and the junction held 3 bases outside the gene matches. This CDR3 is 14 amino acids long. CDR3: CASSPDRPYNEQFF. CDR3 nucleotides: TGTGCCAGCAGTCCGGACAGGCCCTACAATGAGCAGTTCTTC.

The gene calls are TRBV11-2 and TRBJ1-4, with D perhaps matching TRBD1 (5 bases). V lost 1 base and J 5 bases, leaving 8 bases between the germline ends. The CDR3 runs 14 residues. Germline V lookup: CDR1 SGHAT, CDR2 FQNNGV. The CDR3 sequence: CASSLVGGNEKLFF. In DNA form, the CDR3 reads TGTGCCAGCAGCTTAGTGGGGGGGAATGAAAAACTGTTTTTT.

J is TRBJ2-2 and V is TRBV11-2; perhaps TRBD2 as D (6 bases). Germline V lookup: CDR1 SGHAT, CDR2 FQNNGV. CDR3 length equals 14 residues. V lost 3 bases to trimming and J lost 4 bases, with 9 bases between them. The CDR3, as DNA: TGTGCCAGCAGCTTTACGCGGGGCACCGGGGAGCTGTTTTTT. Protein product: CASSFTRGTGELFF.

The rearrangement links TRBV28 to TRBJ2-1; D remains unclear. This CDR3 has 11 residues. Per germline, CDR1 MDHEN and CDR2 SYDVKM. V lost 5 bases and J 14 bases, leaving 13 bases between the germline ends. CDR3 sequence reads: CASSPSTQKFF. The CDR3 nucleotides read TGTGCCAGCAGTCCCTCGACGCAGAAGTTCTTC.

In this sample, this clone turned up once. The V call is TRBV28, the J call TRBJ1-2; possibly TRBD1 for D (6 bases). Germline V CDR1 and CDR2: MDHEN, SYDVKM. This CDR3 has 13 amino acids. V was cut by 6 bases and J by 8 bases, with 16 bases left in between. The CDR3 loop reads CASSTDPTGGYTF. In DNA, the CDR3 is TGTGCCAGCAGCACCGACCCAACAGGGGGCTACACCTTC.

This clone was observed a handful of times. J is TRBJ2-3 and V is TRBV7-2; the match to TRBD2 covers 16 bases. V dropped 6 bases and J dropped 3; count of bases not matched to a gene: 9. Germline V CDR1 and CDR2: SGHTA, FQGNSA. The CDR3 has 18 residues. CDR3 protein: CASREGLAGGPWTDTQYF. The CDR3 DNA sequence: TGTGCCAGCAGAGAGGGACTAGCGGGAGGGCCATGGACAGATACGCAGTATTTT.

The J gene is TRBJ2-1, the V gene TRBV5-1, with 16 positions matching TRBD2. The CDR3 loop spans 20 amino acids. J was trimmed by 4 bases and V by 3 bases; bases with no gene match: 13. Germline V gives CDR1 SGHRS, CDR2 YFSETQ. The DNA of the CDR3 is TGCGCCAGCAGCTCTACCGGAGGGACTAGCGGGAGGGCGGGTTACAATGAGCAGTTCTTC. It is translated as CASSSTGGTSGRAGYNEQFF.

This clone was observed a single time. The chain links TRBV9 to TRBJ2-5; D gene ambiguous. V was trimmed by 0 bases and J by 4 bases, leaving 10 bases between them. The CDR3 is 14 residues long. Germline V gene data show CDR1 as SGDLS and CDR2 as YYNGEE. CDR3 nucleotide sequence: TGTGCCAGCAGCGTAGGTTCCGGACGAGAGACCCAGTACTTC. It yields the protein CASSVGSGRETQYF.

This chain joins TRBV28 and TRBJ2-5; D gene ambiguous. The CDR3 covers 14 residues. V lost 6 bases and J lost 5, with 16 bases in between. Germline assignment: CDR1 MDHEN and CDR2 SYDVKM. CDR3 sequence reads: CASSVGPSLETQYF. The DNA for the CDR3 is TGTGCCAGCAGCGTCGGCCCAAGTCTGGAGACCCAGTACTTC.

V usage is TRBV15 and J usage is TRBJ1-5; D not certain. Germline V lookup: CDR1 LNHNV, CDR2 YYDKDF (reference sequence). This CDR3 has 16 amino acids. V was pared by 3 bases and J by 5 bases, with 17 bases between. The CDR3 sequence: CATSSGEPDDDQPQHF. The CDR3 bases are TGTGCCACCAGCAGTGGGGAACCCGATGACGATCAGCCCCAGCATTTT.

The V gene is TRBV20-1, the J gene TRBJ1-4; D not resolved. The CDR3 is 11 residues long. Trimming left V 0 bases short and J 8 bases short, with 4 bases between. Germline-derived CDR1 and CDR2 are DFQATT and SNEGSKA (reference sequence). The CDR3 loop reads CSARDSEKLFF. CDR3 nucleotide sequence: TGCAGTGCTAGAGACTCCGAAAAACTGTTTTTT.

The V call is TRBV5-1, the J call TRBJ1-4, with 8 bases identical to TRBD1. Germline loops: CDR1 SGHRS, CDR2 YFSETQ. This CDR3 comprises 14 residues. V shed 4 bases and J 7 bases; nucleotides not matched to a gene: 6. CDR3 region: CASSKDRASEKLFF. The CDR3 DNA reads TGCGCCAGCAGCAAGGACAGGGCAAGTGAAAAACTGTTTTTT.

The rearrangement uses TRBV10-1 and TRBJ2-2, with TRBD2 matching over 7 bases. This CDR3 spans 14 amino acids. With V trimmed by 7 bases and J by 9 bases, 11 bases remained unmatched. Germline V gene lookup returns CDR1 WNHNN and CDR2 SYGVQD (reference sequence). The DNA for the CDR3 is TGCGCCAGCAATCTTAGCGGGCTGAGCCGGGAGCTGTTTTTT. Its protein product is CASNLSGLSRELFF.

The rearrangement uses TRBV4-3 and TRBJ1-3; tentatively, D is TRBD1 (5 bases). This CDR3 has 16 amino acids. V gave up 3 bases and J gave up 2 bases, with 14 bases separating them. Germline-derived CDR1 and CDR2 are LGHNA and YSLEER. CDR3 loop: CASSHPSTGAGNTIYF. CDR3 coding DNA: TGCGCCAGCAGCCACCCTTCTACAGGTGCTGGAAACACCATATATTTT.

The chain joins TRBV5-4 to TRBJ2-3; TRBD2 matches at 10 bases. Germline CDR1 is SGHNT and CDR2 is YYREEE (reference sequence). Trimming cost V 1 base and J 6 bases; bases outside gene matches: 8. CDR3 length: 16 amino acids. For the CDR3, the DNA is TGTGCCAGCAGCTTGAAGCTAGCGGGAGTAGGTGATACGCAGTATTTT. Translation gives CASSLKLAGVGDTQYF.

The gene calls are TRBV7-3 and TRBJ2-3, with 7 bases fitting TRBD2. The V gene end was trimmed by 5 bases and the J gene end by 0 bases; junction bases not matched to a gene: 5. This CDR3 is 15 amino acids long. The germline V gene encodes CDR1 SGHTA and CDR2 FQGTGA. The CDR3 sequence is CASSLASGSTDTQYF. For the CDR3, the DNA is TGTGCCAGCAGCCTCGCTAGCGGAAGCACAGATACGCAGTATTTT. Full variable domain (missing parts from reference TRBV7-3 and TRBJ2-3): GAGVSQTPSNKVTEKGKYVELRCDPISGHTALYWYRQSLGQGPEFLIYFQGTGAADDSGLPNDRFFAVRPEGSVSTLKIQRTERGDSAVYLCASSLASGSTDTQYFGPGTRLTVL.

CDR3 amino acids: CASSDNGQVNQPQHF. DNA of the CDR3: TGTGCCAGCAGTGATAATGGGCAGGTTAATCAGCCCCAGCATTTT. This chain links TRBV2 with TRBJ1-5; D remains ambiguous. Per the germline V gene, CDR1 is SNHLY and CDR2 is FYNNEI. Trimming took off 3 bases at V and 4 bases at J, with 13 bases between the two ends. The CDR3 totals 15 residues.

The chain has TRBV2 and TRBJ1-4, with D hard to call. This CDR3 contains 15 residues. Germline V gene data show CDR1 as SNHLY and CDR2 as FYNNEI. Trimming shortened V by 7 bases and J by 0 bases, and 12 bases separated the two germline ends. CDR3 in amino acids: CASTREGSTNEKLFF. CDR3 DNA sequence: TGTGCCAGCACCAGAGAAGGGTCAACTAATGAAAAACTGTTTTTT.

V usage is TRBV25-1 and J usage is TRBJ2-7; D call uncertain. The CDR3 loop spans 14 amino acids. V dropped 4 bases and J dropped 1 base, with 11 bases sitting between them. From germline, CDR1 is MGHDK and CDR2 SYGVNS. The CDR3 nucleotides read TGTGCCAGCAGTGTTGGGGATGGGTCCTACGAGCAGTACTTC. Translating gives CASSVGDGSYEQYF.

The J gene is TRBJ1-4, the V gene TRBV19, with D possibly being TRBD1 (5 bases). There are 14 residues in the CDR3. Germline CDR1 and CDR2: LNHDA and SQIVND (reference sequence). V dropped 3 bases and J dropped 6 bases, with 11 bases sitting between them. CDR3 sequence reads: CASSIRGSDEKLFF. The CDR3 nucleotides read TGTGCCAGTAGTATCCGGGGGAGCGATGAAAAACTGTTTTTT.

The V call is TRBV6-6, the J call TRBJ2-7; possibly TRBD2 for D (6 bases). Germline CDR1 MNHNY, CDR2 SVGAGI (reference sequence). V lost 8 bases and J 4 bases, leaving 12 bases between the germline ends. The CDR3 covers 12 residues. CDR3 coding DNA: TGTGCCAGCCGGGGAGGCGGGTACGAGCAGTACTTC. Protein product: CASRGGGYEQYF.

This chain links TRBV11-2 with TRBJ2-7, with D unresolved. V was cut by 3 bases and J by 2 bases, with 5 bases left in between. This CDR3 is 12 amino acids long. Per germline, CDR1 SGHAT and CDR2 FQNNGV. The CDR3 loop reads CASSLTTYEQYF. The CDR3 region has the DNA TGTGCCAGCAGCTTGACAACCTACGAGCAGTACTTC.

Many counts were recorded for this clone. This chain links TRBV19 with TRBJ1-1, with a weak D call TRBD1 (6 bases). The CDR3 contains 14 residues. Trimming stripped 3 bases from V and 0 bases from J, with 8 bases between. Germline-derived CDR1 and CDR2 are LNHDA and SQIVND (reference sequence). The CDR3 loop is CASSMRGMNTEAFF. The CDR3 nucleotides are TGTGCCAGTAGTATGAGGGGGATGAACACTGAAGCTTTCTTT.

V usage is TRBV5-6 and J usage is TRBJ2-1; possibly TRBD1 for D (6 bases). The V gene's germline CDR1 is SGHDT and CDR2 YYEEEE. This CDR3 region has 14 residues. Trimming took 4 bases from V and 5 from J, leaving 13 bases between them. The CDR3 DNA is TGTGCCAGCAGCCACGGACAGACGGACAATGAGCAGTTCTTC. Translated: CASSHGQTDNEQFF.

The chain employs TRBV10-3 and TRBJ2-5; 12 nucleotides line up with TRBD1. Germline V gene data show CDR1 as ENHRY and CDR2 as SYGVKD. The CDR3 totals 15 residues. V was clipped by 9 bases and J by 5 bases; unmatched bases: 10. The CDR3 DNA reads TGTGCCATATCGAGGGACAGGGGGCTTTCGGAGACCCAGTACTTC. It specifies CAISRDRGLSETQYF.

The chain recombines TRBV5-1 with TRBJ2-7; TRBD1 matches at 11 bases. Looked up from germline, CDR1 is SGHRS and CDR2 is YFSETQ. J lost 6 bases, V lost 1 base, and 6 bases had no gene match. The CDR3 has 15 residues. The CDR3 loop is CASSLTPGQGVEQYF. The CDR3 DNA sequence: TGCGCCAGCAGCTTGACCCCGGGACAGGGGGTCGAGCAGTACTTC.

The chain uses TRBV7-3 and TRBJ2-1; no clear D gene. Germline assignment: CDR1 SGHTA and CDR2 FQGTGA. With 6 bases removed from V and 6 bases from J, the gap between germline ends came to 12 bases. This CDR3 region has 13 residues. CDR3 sequence: CASSLQRPNEQFF. The CDR3, as DNA: TGTGCCAGCAGTCTACAGAGGCCCAATGAGCAGTTCTTC.

The chain has TRBV4-3 and TRBJ1-2, with 7 bases identical to TRBD1. The ends lost 0 bases at V and 5 bases at J; junction bases unmatched: 15. This CDR3 is 18 amino acids long. Germline lookup yields CDR1 LGHNA and CDR2 YSLEER. The DNA of the CDR3 is TGCGCCAGCAGCCAAGATCTTGGACAGGCCCGGAGGAGGTATGGCTACACCTTC. As protein: CASSQDLGQARRRYGYTF.

The chain couples TRBV18 to TRBJ1-5; no clear D gene. This CDR3 is built from 14 residues. Trimming cost V 2 bases and J 5 bases, with 10 bases left between them. Per germline, CDR1 KGHSH and CDR2 LQKENI. Here the CDR3 reads CASSPEGFDQPQHF. In nucleotides, the CDR3 is TGTGCCAGCTCACCAGAAGGGTTTGATCAGCCCCAGCATTTT.